Below are 8 T cell receptor beta chains sequenced from a single sample in a study of vaccination and CD4 T cells after COVID-19. Cultured CD4+ T cells had their DNA profiled by the Oncomine TCR Beta short-read assay. TCRdb used MiXCR to reprocess the PCR reads, holding one entry per CDR3 protein. This sample carries about 20,000 distinct CDR3 sequences, around 83% of them seen once, and the ten largest clones take about 17%. Their recognized antigens are unknown. Regarding treatment: approximately nine-day PBMC culture with coronavirus spike peptide pools or control peptides (ViraFEST assay). The sample consisted of CD4+ T cells from blood, cultured in vitro, taken after SARS-CoV-2 vaccination. The origin of the receptors is a human donor who received a COVID-19 vaccine.

The rearrangement joins TRBV19 to TRBJ1-5; D is perhaps TRBD1 (6 bases). CDR1 is LNHDA and CDR2 is SQIVND in the germline V gene (reference sequence). This CDR3 has 14 residues. V was cut by 3 bases and J by 7 bases, with 13 bases left in between. The CDR3 region is CASSIKTGNQPQHF. The CDR3 DNA follows: TGTGCCAGTAGTATCAAAACAGGGAACCAGCCCCAGCATTTT.

The chain couples TRBV7-9 to TRBJ1-3; D gene uncertain. CDR1 is SEHNR, CDR2 FQNEAQ, per germline (reference sequence). The CDR3 runs to 15 residues. V was cut by 1 base and J by 1 base, with 8 bases left in between. The CDR3 sequence: CASSLDRVSGNTIYF. The CDR3, as DNA: TGTGCCAGCAGCTTAGATCGGGTTTCTGGAAACACCATATATTTT.

The chain employs TRBV30 and TRBJ1-6; 10 bases agree with TRBD1. Looked up from germline, CDR1 is GTSNPN and CDR2 is SVGIG (reference sequence). Unmatched junction bases numbered 2, after V lost 2 bases and J lost 7 bases. The CDR3 covers 14 residues. This chain's CDR3 is CAWSRQGANSPLHF. The CDR3 DNA is TGTGCCTGGAGTCGACAGGGGGCGAATTCACCCCTCCACTTT.

The chain carries TRBV29-1 and TRBJ2-3, with 9 bases fitting TRBD1. CDR1 and CDR2 (germline): SQVTM, ANQGSEA. The J segment lost 4 bases and the V segment lost 4 bases, leaving 3 bases of the junction unmatched. The CDR3 loop spans 13 amino acids. This chain's CDR3 is CSVGTGVADTQYF. Here the CDR3 DNA reads TGCAGCGTTGGGACAGGGGTGGCAGATACGCAGTATTTT.

This chain connects TRBV24-1 to TRBJ2-5; 7 bases align to TRBD1. This CDR3 has 13 amino acids. Germline V gives CDR1 KGHDR, CDR2 SFDVKD. Germline trimming cut 6 bases from V and 5 bases from J; bases unmatched to any gene: 5. CDR3 loop: CATSRGREETQYF. The CDR3 coding sequence is TGTGCCACCAGTAGGGGGCGAGAGGAGACCCAGTACTTC.

This clonotype is categorized as medium-sized. This sequence joins TRBV20-1 and TRBJ2-4; D is ambiguous. V was shortened by 3 bases and J by 3 bases, with 9 bases between the two germline ends. The CDR3 spans 13 residues. CDR1 DFQATT and CDR2 SNEGSKA come from the germline V gene (reference sequence). The CDR3: CSARATLKNIQYF. The CDR3 DNA reads as TGCAGTGCTAGGGCCACTCTCAAAAACATTCAGTACTTC.

The chain is built from TRBV6-5 and TRBJ1-3; no clear D. CDR3 length: 17 amino acids. V gave up 2 bases and J gave up 0 bases, with 14 bases separating them. From germline, CDR1 is MNHEY and CDR2 SVGAGI. CDR3 DNA sequence: TGTGCCAGCAGTTACCCCGTTGGACGGAGCTCTGGAAACACCATATATTTT. This translates into CASSYPVGRSSGNTIYF.

The genes are TRBV5-5 and TRBJ2-3, with D possibly TRBD1 on 5 matching bases. Germline CDR1 SGHKS, CDR2 YYEKEE (reference sequence). Trimming took 1 base from V and 0 from J, leaving 15 bases between them. The CDR3 length is 17 residues. The CDR3 loop is CASSLMGIDRSTDTQYF. CDR3 nucleotides: TGTGCCAGCAGCTTGATGGGTATCGACAGAAGCACAGATACGCAGTATTTT.